The clone carrying this T cell receptor (beta chain) was seen a single time. Its antigen is undetermined. Indicated time point: newly diagnosed GD, antithyroid drugs for less than 3 months. TCR sequences were obtained from RNA taken from PBMCs. This entry belongs to a study of regulatory T cells in long-lasting Graves disease. General study findings and limits: Few sampled subjects may have lowered accuracy.

Combining iRepertoire HTBI primers with Arm-PCR of CDR3 regions, the authors built TCR beta libraries. TCRdb ran MiXCR on the multiplex PCR reads and lists one entry per CDR3 protein. Of about 220,000 distinct CDR3 sequences listed, roughly 19% were seen once; the top ten hold around 11%. V lost 1 base and J lost 0; bases outside the gene matches: 8. The CDR3 runs to 17 residues. The germline CDR1 and CDR2 sequences are SGHRS and YFSETQ. This same sample was also part of a study on T cells in Graves' hyperthyroidism and ophthalmopathy. According to that study: The TCR CDR3 was amplified in a first-round RT-PCR using the HTBI primer set.

The genes are TRBV5-1 and TRBJ2-7; 9 bases line up with TRBD1. The receptor comes from a woman aged 30 to 39 with Graves disease. The source was peripheral blood mononuclear cells (PBMCs), collected at new diagnosis, from a patient treated with antithyroid drugs. DNA for the CDR3: TGCGCCAGCAGCTTGAGGGGGACAGGGCATAGCTCCTACGAGCAGTACTTC. Its translation: CASSLRGTGHSSYEQYF.